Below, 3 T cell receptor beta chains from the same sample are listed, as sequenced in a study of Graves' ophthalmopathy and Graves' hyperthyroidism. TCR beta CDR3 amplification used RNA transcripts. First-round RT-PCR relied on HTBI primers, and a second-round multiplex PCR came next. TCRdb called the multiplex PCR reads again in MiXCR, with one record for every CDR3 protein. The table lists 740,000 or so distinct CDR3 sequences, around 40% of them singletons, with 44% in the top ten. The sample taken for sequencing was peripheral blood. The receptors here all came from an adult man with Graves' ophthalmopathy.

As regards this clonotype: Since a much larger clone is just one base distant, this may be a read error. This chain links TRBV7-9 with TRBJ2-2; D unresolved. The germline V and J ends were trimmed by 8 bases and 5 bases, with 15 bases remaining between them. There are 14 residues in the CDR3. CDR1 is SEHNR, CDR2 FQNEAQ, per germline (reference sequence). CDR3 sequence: CASSSVPETGELFF. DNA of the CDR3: TGTGCCAGCTCCTCCGTCCCCGAGACCGGGGAGCTGTTTTTT.

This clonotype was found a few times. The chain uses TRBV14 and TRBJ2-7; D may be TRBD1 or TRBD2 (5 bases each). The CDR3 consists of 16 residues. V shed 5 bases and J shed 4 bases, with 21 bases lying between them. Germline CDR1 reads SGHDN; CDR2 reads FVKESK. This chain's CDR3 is CASSTTPGPTLYEQYF. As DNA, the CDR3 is TGTGCCAGCAGCACGACCCCGGGACCAACTCTATACGAGCAGTACTTC.

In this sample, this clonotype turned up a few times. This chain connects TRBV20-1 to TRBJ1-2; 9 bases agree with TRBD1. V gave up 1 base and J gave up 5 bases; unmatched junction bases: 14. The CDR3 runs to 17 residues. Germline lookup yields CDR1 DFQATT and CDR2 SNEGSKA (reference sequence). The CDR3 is CSARGPGTGRGAYGYTF. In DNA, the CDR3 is TGCAGTGCTAGAGGGCCCGGGACAGGGAGAGGGGCTTATGGCTACACCTTC.